This is a list of T cell receptor beta chains from one sample in a study of blood T cell repertoires in COVID-19. Only in-frame clones appear in the TCRdb table, and some are missing; sequencing was by immunoSEQ multiplex PCR. The table includes more than 80,000 clones, 84% detected once. Material: peripheral blood. The receptors derive from a woman aged 55-70 years with acute or convalescent COVID-19. The CDR3 runs from the conserved cysteine through the conserved F or W.

CDR3 length: 11; V gene: TRBV20-1; CDR3 protein: CSARPDYGYTF
CDR3 length: 16; V gene: TRBV7-3; CDR3 protein: CASSRLGPDRTDTQYF
CDR3 length: 18; V gene: TRBV23-1; CDR3 protein: CASSQYGTGRSSNQPQHF
CDR3 length: 12; V gene: TRBV30; CDR3 protein: CAWTDRAYEQYF
CDR3 length: 15; V gene: TRBV5-1; CDR3 protein: CASSSGGGDAETQYF
CDR3 length: 16; V gene: TRBV18; CDR3 protein: CASLSVTGTGTYEQYF
CDR3 length: 16; V gene: TRBV5-1; CDR3 protein: CASSPSGGANTGELFF
CDR3 length: 18; V gene: TRBV27; CDR3 protein: CASSLRGVRGQDNYGYTF
CDR3 length: 16; V gene: TRBV27; CDR3 protein: CASRGTSGGRAYEQYF
CDR3 length: 18; V gene: TRBV5-1; CDR3 protein: CASSPEDRASSYNSPLHF
CDR3 length: 13; V gene: TRBV2; CDR3 protein: CASIRGSGNTIYF
CDR3 length: 14; V gene: TRBV11-2; CDR3 protein: CASSYGGVGQPQHF
CDR3 length: 17; V gene: TRBV27; CDR3 protein: CASSPLFVGGELYEQYF
CDR3 length: 14; V gene: TRBV7-8; CDR3 protein: CASSSLGFTDTQYF
CDR3 length: 14; V gene: TRBV5-1; CDR3 protein: CASFRGTGEETQYF